The 20 T cell receptor beta chains listed next were all sequenced from one sample in a study of control samples from healthy donors and cancer patients. Clones were sequenced by immunoSEQ multiplex PCR, and TCRdb holds only the in-frame ones, with some missing. The table has some 98,000 clones, about 88% seen once. Material: PBMCs. These TCRs come from a man aged 65-85 years with lung cancer.

This chain links TRBV2 with TRBJ2-7, with D tentatively TRBD1 (6 bases). The germline CDR1 and CDR2 sequences are SNHLY and FYNNEI. The V end was cut by 5 bases, the J end by 1 base, with 12 bases between. The CDR3 covers 14 residues. The CDR3 spells CASSPDRLSYEQYF. The CDR3 region has the DNA TGTGCCAGCAGTCCCGACAGGTTATCCTACGAGCAGTACTTC. The full variable domain, its missing parts supplied by reference TRBV2 and TRBJ2-7, is EPEVTQTPSHQVTQMGQEVILRCVPISNHLYFYWYRQILGQKVEFLVSFYNNEISEKSEIFDDQFSVERPDGSNFTLKIRSTKLEDSAMYFCASSPDRLSYEQYFGPGTRLTVT.

The J gene is TRBJ2-7, the V gene TRBV27; the D gene is possibly TRBD1 (6 bases). CDR3 length: 11 amino acids. The V end lost 4 bases, the J end lost 6 bases, and 7 bases lay between the germline ends. Germline loops: CDR1 MNHEY, CDR2 SMNVEV (reference sequence). CDR3 DNA sequence: TGTGCCAGCAGTTCAGGGGCCGAGCAGTACTTC. It is translated as CASSSGAEQYF.

The gene calls are TRBV14 and TRBJ2-3; 9 nucleotides match TRBD2. The CDR3 spans 16 residues. The germline CDR1 and CDR2 sequences are SGHDN and FVKESK. The junction had 11 bases not matched to a gene; V was cut back by 4 bases and J by 6 bases. CDR3 DNA: TGTGCCAGCAGCCGAAAGCTAGCGGGGCCCGCCGATACGCAGTATTTT. Amino acid sequence: CASSRKLAGPADTQYF.

V usage is TRBV2 and J usage is TRBJ1-4; D not resolved. The ends were cut back, 6 bases at V and 2 bases at J, with 16 bases in the middle. Germline CDR1 is SNHLY and CDR2 is FYNNEI. This CDR3 region has 16 residues. CDR3 in amino acids: CASRLLVGSTNEKLFF. The CDR3 DNA reads as TGTGCCAGCAGGTTACTAGTGGGGTCGACTAATGAAAAACTGTTTTTT.

This clone was detected many times. Other DNA variants within this sample encode the same CDR3. The rearrangement uses TRBV24-1 and TRBJ2-5; no firm D call. This CDR3 is built from 11 residues. V was cut by 4 bases and J by 5 bases, with 4 bases left in between. The germline gives CDR1 KGHDR, CDR2 SFDVKD. The DNA for the CDR3 is TGTGCCACCAGTGAAGGGGAGACCCAGTACTTC. It specifies CATSEGETQYF.

J is TRBJ1-1 and V is TRBV11-1, with D unclear. The CDR3 is made up of 15 amino acids. V lost 3 bases to trimming and J lost 0 bases, with 11 bases between them. CDR1 SGHAT and CDR2 FQDESV come from the germline V gene (reference sequence). CDR3 region: CASSFRTALNTEAFF. The CDR3 DNA reads as TGTGCCAGCAGCTTCCGGACCGCACTGAACACTGAAGCTTTCTTT. Using reference TRBV11-1 and TRBJ1-1 for the parts outside the CDR3, the full variable domain is EAEVAQSPRYKITEKSQAVAFWCDPISGHATLYWYRQILGQGPELLVQFQDESVVDDSQLPKDRFSAERLKGVDSTLKIQPAELGDSAMYLCASSFRTALNTEAFFGQGTRLTVV.

This clone has a handful of counts. The V and J genes are TRBV9 and TRBJ2-2; weak D call: TRBD1 (5 bases). This CDR3 comprises 13 residues. Trimming pared 3 bases from V and 4 bases from J, leaving 7 bases between. Germline loops: CDR1 SGDLS, CDR2 YYNGEE. The CDR3 is CASSDRLTGELFF. The DNA for the CDR3 is TGTGCCAGCAGCGACAGGCTCACCGGGGAGCTGTTTTTT.

The chain recombines TRBV5-1 with TRBJ2-5, with TRBD2 identical over 8 bases. The CDR3 is made up of 15 amino acids. CDR1 and CDR2 (germline): SGHRS, YFSETQ. V lost 2 bases, J lost 2 bases, and 5 bases stayed unmatched. DNA of the CDR3: TGCGCCAGCAGCTTCCTAGCGGGTATACAAGAGACCCAGTACTTC. Protein product: CASSFLAGIQETQYF.

This rearrangement joins TRBV28 to TRBJ1-4; the match to TRBD1 covers 7 bases. Germline assignment: CDR1 MDHEN and CDR2 SYDVKM. With 5 bases clipped from V and 8 bases from J, the junction kept 11 bases outside the gene matches. CDR3 length equals 15 residues. The DNA of the CDR3 is TGTGCCAGCAGTCCCTCTGGGACAGAAGGGGAAAAACTGTTTTTT. Amino acids: CASSPSGTEGEKLFF.

The gene calls are TRBV4-2 and TRBJ1-1; TRBD1 is a possible D gene (5 bases). CDR3 length: 18 amino acids. The germline V gene encodes CDR1 LGHNA and CDR2 YNFKEQ. The ends were cut back, 0 bases at V and 3 bases at J, with 20 bases in the middle. In DNA form, the CDR3 reads TGTGCCAGCAGCCAAGAAAAGCTTCTCCGGGACGGGGACACTGAAGCTTTCTTT. Amino acid sequence: CASSQEKLLRDGDTEAFF.

The gene calls are TRBV3-1 (or the pseudogene TRBV3-2) and TRBJ2-2; tentative D call: TRBD2 (6 bases). Trimming removed 0 bases from V and 5 bases from J, with 10 bases in between. Germline V gives CDR1 LGHDT, CDR2 YNNKEL (reference sequence). This CDR3 is 15 amino acids long. CDR3 DNA: TGTGCCAGCAGCCAAGATCGGAGGGGAACCGGGGAGCTGTTTTTT. Translation: CASSQDRRGTGELFF.

V usage is TRBV4-1 and J usage is TRBJ1-2, with D unclear. The CDR3 runs 15 residues. The ends were cut back, 0 bases at V and 8 bases at J, with 16 bases in the middle. Germline values: CDR1 MGHRA, CDR2 YSYEKL. The CDR3 bases are TGCGCCAGCAGCCAAGACGGCGGACGCGGAAAGGGCTACACCTTC. Amino acid sequence: CASSQDGGRGKGYTF.

The chain joins TRBV6-5 to TRBJ2-1, with a tentative D call TRBD2 (5 bases). Germline CDR1 MNHEY, CDR2 SVGAGI. The V and J ends lost 3 bases and 6 bases respectively, with 12 bases between them. The CDR3 has 14 residues. CDR3 amino acids: CASSYRDSGNEQFF. The CDR3, as DNA: TGTGCCAGCAGTTATCGGGATTCCGGCAATGAGCAGTTCTTC.

The table lists this clone with a count of one. This chain joins TRBV2 and TRBJ2-2; D is undetermined. Germline V gene data show CDR1 as SNHLY and CDR2 as FYNNEI. This CDR3 is built from 16 residues. V gave up 6 bases and J gave up 0 bases, with 14 bases separating them. CDR3 sequence: CASSGRVTANTGELFF. CDR3 nucleotides: TGTGCCAGCAGCGGGCGTGTGACTGCGAACACCGGGGAGCTGTTTTTT.

CDR3 bases: TGTGCCACCGCCGACCCCGGGACTAGCCTAAACAATGAGCAGTTCTTC. Amino acid sequence: CATADPGTSLNNEQFF. V and J are TRBV24-1 and TRBJ2-1; 9 nucleotides match TRBD2. V lost 9 bases to trimming and J lost 5 bases; unmatched junction nucleotides: 13. Germline-derived CDR1 and CDR2 are KGHDR and SFDVKD. CDR3 length equals 16 residues.

V usage is TRBV7-9 and J usage is TRBJ1-5; D might be TRBD1 (5 bases). The CDR3 consists of 14 residues. Germline V gene data show CDR1 as SEHNR and CDR2 as FQNEAQ (reference sequence). The germline V and J ends were trimmed by 5 bases and 4 bases, with 12 bases remaining between them. The CDR3 coding sequence is TGTGCCAGCAGCGCTCCGGGGCCTAATCAGCCCCAGCATTTT. Protein product: CASSAPGPNQPQHF.

The chain has TRBV6-5 and TRBJ2-2, with 10 bases lining up with TRBD1. From germline, CDR1 is MNHEY and CDR2 SVGAGI. The ends lost 5 bases at V and 3 bases at J; junction bases unmatched: 3. The CDR3 runs to 15 residues. CDR3 sequence: CASSRDRGDTGELFF. The CDR3 region has the DNA TGTGCCAGCAGTCGGGACAGGGGAGACACCGGGGAGCTGTTTTTT.

This clone was detected only a few times. This chain connects TRBV4-2 to TRBJ2-3; 9 positions match TRBD1. Germline-derived CDR1 and CDR2 are LGHNA and YNFKEQ. J gave up 5 bases and V 0 bases, and 6 bases lay outside the gene matches. The CDR3 is 16 amino acids. CDR3 nucleotide sequence: TGTGCCAGCAGCCAAGATGGGACAGGGAATTTAGATACGCAGTATTTT. This codes for CASSQDGTGNLDTQYF.

The chain links TRBV5-1 to TRBJ1-6; 8 bases are shared with TRBD1. The germline CDR1 and CDR2 sequences are SGHRS and YFSETQ. CDR3 length: 14 amino acids. V shed 2 bases and J 6 bases; nucleotides not matched to a gene: 1. The CDR3 loop reads CASSFTGGNSPLHF. The DNA of the CDR3 is TGCGCCAGCAGCTTTACAGGGGGTAATTCACCCCTCCACTTT.

The chain combines TRBV6-5 with TRBJ1-5; 8 positions match TRBD1. In germline, CDR1 is MNHEY, CDR2 SVGAGI. V was clipped by 6 bases and J by 7 bases; unmatched bases: 11. The CDR3 is 15 amino acids. CDR3 sequence: CASSRQGIMGQPQHF. The CDR3 nucleotides are TGTGCCAGCAGCCGACAGGGGATTATGGGCCAGCCCCAGCATTTT.